The 17 T cell receptor beta chains given below trace back to one sample, sequenced in a study of Ad26.COV2.S vaccination and SARS-CoV-2 variants. Treatment meaning: 15 to 20 received Ad26.COV2.S at low or high dose, single or two shots; about 5 received placebo; per-sample allocation not given. Collection of the samples took place on day 63 after the first injection of vaccine or placebo. The table came from immunoSEQ multiplex PCR; TCRdb's copy has only in-frame clones and leaves some out. This sample carries roughly 500,000 clones, 89% of them seen once, and the ten largest clones take over 2.5%. The sequencing here drew on peripheral blood, taken in a trial of Ad26.COV2.S vaccine versus placebo. These receptors were collected from a person between 18 and 65 years old who received the Ad26.COV2.S COVID-19 vaccine or a placebo.

The J gene is TRBJ2-5, the V gene TRBV21-1; the table's D gene call, TRBD1, was not cross checked with the DNA. TRBV21-1 is a pseudogene locus. The CDR3 is 13 residues long. CDR3 DNA: TGTGCCAGCAGGGGCGTAATCCAAGAGACCCAGTACTTC. Encoded protein: CASRGVIQETQYF.

The chain couples TRBV18 to TRBJ1-1, with 7 bases identical to TRBD1. Germline values: CDR1 KGHSH, CDR2 LQKENI. The trim removed 3 bases at V and 4 bases at J, leaving 5 bases unmatched. The CDR3 covers 14 residues. The CDR3 nucleotides are TGTGCCAGCTCACCGACAGGGAAAAGCACTGAAGCTTTCTTT. Translating gives CASSPTGKSTEAFF.

J is TRBJ1-6 and V is TRBV5-1, with 7 bases that match TRBD1. This CDR3 spans 15 amino acids. The germline V gene has CDR1 SGHRS and CDR2 YFSETQ. V shed 3 bases, J shed 7 bases, and the junction held 7 bases outside the gene matches. The CDR3 region has the DNA TGCGCCAGCAGCTGGGGGCCAGGGGGAAATTCACCCCTCCACTTT. This encodes CASSWGPGGNSPLHF.

The chain couples TRBV11-3 to TRBJ2-7; unclear D gene. Germline CDR1 SGHNT, CDR2 YENEEA. V lost 2 bases and J 6 bases, leaving 8 bases between the germline ends. CDR3 length: 12 residues. The chain's CDR3 is CASSLLAAEQYV. CDR3 nucleotides: TGTGCCAGCAGCTTATTGGCAGCCGAGCAGTACGTC.

The rearrangement joins TRBV7-2 to TRBJ1-1, with D uncertain. Trimming removed 0 bases at V and 0 bases at J, with 8 bases between. The CDR3 is 15 amino acids. Germline assignment: CDR1 SGHTA and CDR2 FQGNSA. The CDR3 region has the DNA TGTGCCAGCAGCTTAGCCGGCGGCGTGAACACTGAAGCTTTCTTT. As protein: CASSLAGGVNTEAFF.

The J gene is TRBJ2-7, the V gene TRBV21-1; the table gives TRBD2 as D, unverified against the DNA. TRBV21-1 represents a pseudogene. This CDR3 spans 16 amino acids. The CDR3 region is CASSKARVAGAYEQYV. The CDR3 DNA follows: TGTGCCAGCAGCAAAGCGCGGGTAGCGGGAGCCTACGAGCAGTACGTC.

The chain links TRBV9 to TRBJ1-2, with D maybe TRBD1 (6 bases). Germline V CDR1 and CDR2: SGDLS, YYNGEE. Trimming stripped 4 bases from V and 8 bases from J, with 18 bases between. This CDR3 is built from 14 residues. CDR3 in amino acids: CASSPTLGAAGYTF. In nucleotides, the CDR3 is TGTGCCAGCAGCCCCACTTTGGGGGCAGCGGGCTACACCTTC.

The genes are TRBV7-9 and TRBJ2-7, with D perhaps TRBD2 (6 bases). Germline V gene lookup returns CDR1 SEHNR and CDR2 FQNEAQ (reference sequence). V lost 6 bases and J 2 bases, leaving 17 bases between the germline ends. This CDR3 has 15 residues. CDR3 protein: CASSRTGLPAYEQYF. The CDR3 nucleotides read TGTGCCAGCAGTCGGACGGGACTCCCAGCCTACGAGCAGTACTTC.

The chain links TRBV5-1 to TRBJ1-1, with D maybe TRBD1 (5 bases). The V end was cut by 0 bases, the J end by 6 bases, with 12 bases between. The germline gives CDR1 SGHRS, CDR2 YFSETQ. CDR3 length: 14 amino acids. The CDR3 nucleotides read TGCGCCAGCAGCTTGGAAGGGGCCTGGGCTGAAGCTTTCTTT. Amino acids: CASSLEGAWAEAFF.

This chain links TRBV4-1 with TRBJ2-1; a weak D match, TRBD2 (7 bases). The V gene lost 3 bases and the J gene lost 8 bases, with 26 bases spanning the gap. The germline V gene encodes CDR1 MGHRA and CDR2 YSYEKL. CDR3 length: 18 residues. CDR3 bases: TGCGCCAGCAGCCACACCGGACTAGGGGGGCCCATGGAGGATGAGCAGTTCTTC. Translated, it gives CASSHTGLGGPMEDEQFF.

In the case of this clone: The identical CDR3 is also encoded by other nucleotide sequences in the sample. This rearrangement joins TRBV4-3 to TRBJ1-5, with D unclear. The CDR3 is 13 residues long. CDR1 LGHNA and CDR2 YSLEER come from the germline V gene. The V end was cut by 2 bases, the J end by 3 bases, with 5 bases between. CDR3 residues: CASSQQFNQPQHF. CDR3 coding DNA: TGCGCCAGCAGCCAACAGTTCAATCAGCCCCAGCATTTT.

This clone was detected only a few times. The gene calls are TRBV4-2 and TRBJ2-3; D remains unclear. The CDR3 contains 14 residues. Looked up from germline, CDR1 is LGHNA and CDR2 is YNFKEQ. The V end was cut by 0 bases, the J end by 2 bases, with 6 bases between. DNA for the CDR3: TGTGCCAGCAGCCAAGAATTCGCCACAGATACGCAGTATTTT. Encoded protein: CASSQEFATDTQYF.

This rearrangement joins TRBV4-2 to TRBJ2-6; no firm D call. V lost 4 bases and J 1 base, leaving 11 bases between the germline ends. Germline CDR1 reads LGHNA; CDR2 reads YNFKEQ. CDR3 length: 16 amino acids. CDR3 loop: CASSLPLHSGANVLTF. The CDR3 DNA reads TGTGCCAGCAGCCTACCCTTACATTCTGGGGCCAACGTCCTGACTTTC.

This chain joins TRBV6-5 and TRBJ2-7; a possible D gene is TRBD2 (5 bases). V dropped 4 bases and J dropped 6 bases, with 10 bases sitting between them. CDR1 and CDR2 (germline): MNHEY, SVGAGI. There are 12 residues in the CDR3. CDR3 loop: CASSSRGGEQYV. DNA of the CDR3: TGTGCCAGCAGTTCCCGGGGTGGCGAGCAGTACGTC.

This clone has just a few counts. V is TRBV5-6 and J is TRBJ2-5; D is ambiguous. Germline V gives CDR1 SGHDT, CDR2 YYEEEE. The CDR3 spans 15 residues. Trimming removed 6 bases at V and 5 bases at J, with 20 bases between. The CDR3: CASIETGSQGETQYF. The DNA of the CDR3 is TGTGCCAGCATCGAGACTGGCAGTCAAGGGGAGACCCAGTACTTC.

This clone appeared a few times. This chain links TRBV7-2 with TRBJ2-2, with TRBD2 identical over 9 bases. From germline, CDR1 is SGHTA and CDR2 FQGNSA. After removal of 1 base from V and 4 bases from J, the junction contained 4 bases not matched to a gene. The CDR3 consists of 16 residues. The CDR3 sequence: CASSLGLAALTGELFF. The DNA for the CDR3 is TGTGCCAGCAGCTTAGGACTAGCGGCCCTCACCGGGGAGCTGTTTTTT.

The sample holds a few counts of this clone. The chain employs TRBV5-1 and TRBJ2-7; 13 nucleotides line up with TRBD2. Looked up from germline, CDR1 is SGHRS and CDR2 is YFSETQ. This CDR3 contains 16 residues. V dropped 0 bases and J dropped 0; count of bases not matched to a gene: 0. The CDR3 spells CASSLGLAGGSYEQYF. The DNA of the CDR3 is TGCGCCAGCAGCTTGGGACTAGCGGGGGGCTCCTACGAGCAGTACTTC.